The 8 T cell receptor beta chains below were found in one sample sequenced in a study of shared clonotypes between healthy human individuals. Data came from immunoSEQ multiplex PCR; TCRdb stores just in-frame clones and leaves some out. The profile shows 600,000 to 800,000 clones, 72% of them singletons. Sequencing used memory CD4+ T cells sorted from blood. Regarding subset: CD45RA-negative fraction. These receptors all come from a woman under 40 in good health.

The rearrangement uses TRBV29-1 and TRBJ2-5; D is ambiguous. The CDR3 sequence is 14 residues long. Germline V gene sequence: CDR1 SQVTM, CDR2 ANQGSEA. V lost 2 bases to trimming and J lost 1 base, with 11 bases between them. CDR3 nucleotide sequence: TGCAGCGTTGAAACGGACCAGGTCCAAGAGACCCAGTACTTC. It is translated as CSVETDQVQETQYF.

CDR3 bases: TGTGCCAGCAGCAAAGATCCCGACAGGGGAAGACACTATGGCTACACCTTC. Protein product: CASSKDPDRGRHYGYTF. The chain couples TRBV21-1 to TRBJ1-2; TRBD1, as called in the table, went unchecked against the DNA. TRBV21-1 is recorded as a pseudogene. This CDR3 contains 17 residues.

This clone was seen at least ten times. CDR3 nucleotide sequence: TGTGCCAGCAGTGCCCGGACAGAGTCCTACGAGCAGTACTTC. It is translated as CASSARTESYEQYF. V is TRBV6-1 and J is TRBJ2-7, with D possibly matching TRBD1 (6 bases). This CDR3 spans 14 amino acids. V was pared by 4 bases and J by 1 base, with 11 bases between. CDR1 is MNHNS and CDR2 is SASEGT in the germline V gene.

J is TRBJ1-1 and V is TRBV10-3; perhaps TRBD1 as D (5 bases). Germline CDR1 and CDR2: ENHRY and SYGVKD. The CDR3 sequence is 15 residues long. The ends were cut back, 4 bases at V and 7 bases at J, with 19 bases in the middle. CDR3 sequence reads: CAISGATVGSIEAFF. The CDR3 DNA reads TGTGCCATCAGTGGGGCGACAGTCGGATCTATTGAAGCTTTCTTT.

J is TRBJ2-3 and V is TRBV11-3; D is ambiguous. Between the trimmed V and J ends, which lost 1 base and 0 bases, there was a span of 2 bases. CDR3 size: 13 residues. Germline values: CDR1 SGHNT, CDR2 YENEEA. CDR3 nucleotide sequence: TGTGCCAGCAGCTTAGTCAGCACAGATACGCAGTATTTT. This sequence encodes CASSLVSTDTQYF.

This chain connects TRBV4-1 to TRBJ1-2; unclear D gene. In germline, CDR1 is MGHRA, CDR2 YSYEKL. The CDR3 sequence is 13 residues long. V was clipped by 0 bases and J by 5 bases, with 7 bases between them. CDR3 loop: CASSQDETYGYTF. The CDR3, as DNA: TGCGCCAGCAGCCAAGACGAGACTTATGGCTACACCTTC.

The chain has TRBV15 and TRBJ2-7; unclear D gene. The CDR3 spans 15 residues. Germline assignment: CDR1 LNHNV and CDR2 YYDKDF (reference sequence). V shed 0 bases and J shed 3 bases, with 12 bases lying between them. The CDR3 is CATSREAATDYEQYF. The CDR3 coding sequence is TGTGCCACCAGCAGAGAGGCGGCCACGGACTACGAGCAGTACTTC.

This clone occurred a few times. The rearrangement joins TRBV4-1 to TRBJ1-5; no firm D call. The CDR3 has 14 residues. Trimming left V 4 bases short and J 1 base short, with 8 bases between. Per germline, CDR1 MGHRA and CDR2 YSYEKL. CDR3 amino acids: CASSPIDSNQPQHF. CDR3 in DNA: TGCGCCAGCAGCCCAATCGACAGCAATCAGCCCCAGCATTTT.